This is a list of T cell receptor beta chains from one sample in a study of blood T cell repertoires in COVID-19. TCRdb's table, derived via immunoSEQ multiplex PCR, lists solely in-frame clones and lacks some. The sample records roughly 8,100 clones, roughly 80% being singletons. Input material: peripheral blood. These receptors came from a human donor with active COVID-19. The donor label of this sample is uncertain. CDR3s include the opening cysteine and the closing phenylalanine or tryptophan. The D gene is left open where the match is weak. Clone size appears in some rows only: once, few, many, or a class for an expanded clone.

J: TRBJ2-3
V: TRBV19
size: NA
length: 15
D: NA
CDR3: CASSTTSSPTDTQYF
DNA: TGTGCCAGTAGTACAACTAGTTCTCCCACAGATACGCAGTATTTT

J: TRBJ2-3
V: TRBV6-6
size: NA
length: 14
D: TRBD2
CDR3: CASSYGRVTDTQYF
DNA: TGTGCCAGCAGTTACGGGAGGGTCACAGATACGCAGTATTTT

J: TRBJ1-4
V: TRBV5-8
size: NA
length: 16
D: NA
CDR3: CASSLGGIVGREKLFF
DNA: TGTGCCAGCAGCTTGGGAGGGATAGTCGGCCGTGAAAAACTGTTTTTT

J: TRBJ2-1
V: TRBV11-1
size: once
length: 13
D: TRBD2
CDR3: CASRTSGRDEQFF
DNA: TGTGCCAGCAGGACTAGCGGGAGAGATGAGCAGTTCTTC

J: TRBJ2-3
V: TRBV7-9
size: few
length: 12
D: NA
CDR3: CASTMEGITQYF
DNA: TGTGCCAGCACCATGGAGGGGATTACGCAGTATTTT

J: TRBJ2-7
V: TRBV6-5
size: NA
length: 15
D: NA
CDR3: CASRTDTGTTYEQYF
DNA: TGTGCCAGCCGGACGGACACAGGGACTACCTACGAGCAGTACTTC

J: TRBJ2-7
V: TRBV10-3
size: NA
length: 13
D: NA
CDR3: CAISADSSYEQYF
DNA: TGTGCCATCAGCGCCGACAGTTCCTACGAGCAGTACTTC

J: TRBJ1-2
V: TRBV6-2/TRBV6-3
size: once
length: 14
D: TRBD1
CDR3: CASSYRGQKVGYTF
DNA: TGTGCCAGCAGTTACCGGGGACAGAAGGTGGGCTACACCTTC

J: TRBJ1-4
V: TRBV19
size: NA
length: 15
D: TRBD1
CDR3: CASSMARTGDEKLFF
DNA: TGTGCCAGTAGTATGGCCCGGACAGGGGATGAAAAACTGTTTTTT

J: TRBJ2-3
V: TRBV4-1
size: NA
length: 17
D: TRBD2
CDR3: CASRQGLQRELTDTQYF
DNA: TGCGCCAGCAGACAAGGCCTCCAGCGGGAGTTGACAGATACGCAGTATTTT

J: TRBJ2-7
V: TRBV5-1
size: NA
length: 14
D: NA
CDR3: CASSSDSLPYEQYF
DNA: TGCGCCAGCAGCTCGGACAGTTTACCCTACGAGCAGTACTTC

J: TRBJ1-6
V: TRBV27
size: NA
length: 13
D: NA
CDR3: CASSDTGNSPLHF
DNA: TGTGCCAGCAGTGATACAGGGAATTCACCCCTCCACTTT

J: TRBJ2-7
V: TRBV6-1
size: NA
length: 15
D: TRBD2
CDR3: CASSDLAGGEYEQYF
DNA: TGTGCCAGCAGTGACCTAGCGGGAGGGGAATACGAGCAGTACTTC

J: TRBJ2-4
V: TRBV28
size: once
length: 14
D: TRBD1
CDR3: CATQGALLKNIQYF
DNA: TGTGCCACCCAGGGGGCGCTTCTCAAAAACATTCAGTACTTC

J: TRBJ1-2
V: TRBV4-3
size: NA
length: 16
D: NA
CDR3: CASSANRGVEVHGYTF
DNA: TGCGCCAGCAGCGCAAACCGAGGAGTCGAAGTTCATGGCTACACCTTC

J: TRBJ2-1
V: TRBV27
size: NA
length: 14
D: NA
CDR3: CASSPGLFNNEQFF
DNA: TGTGCCAGCAGCCCGGGACTCTTTAACAATGAGCAGTTCTTC

J: TRBJ1-1
V: TRBV19
size: NA
length: 17
D: TRBD1
CDR3: CASSPTGATPRDTEAFF
DNA: TGTGCCAGTAGCCCGACAGGGGCTACCCCGCGGGACACTGAAGCTTTCTTT

J: TRBJ2-7
V: TRBV7-6
size: few
length: 15
D: NA
CDR3: CASSPSPRVSYEQYF
DNA: TGTGCCAGCAGTCCAAGTCCGCGGGTTTCCTACGAGCAGTACTTC

J: TRBJ2-1
V: TRBV6-1
size: NA
length: 16
D: NA
CDR3: CASSEDGAGNYNEQFF
DNA: TGTGCCAGCAGTGAAGATGGGGCGGGAAACTACAATGAGCAGTTCTTC

J: TRBJ2-5
V: TRBV7-7
size: NA
length: 15
D: NA
CDR3: CASSLVADQRETQYF
DNA: TGTGCTAGCAGCTTAGTAGCGGATCAAAGGGAGACCCAGTACTTC

J: TRBJ2-7
V: TRBV9
size: few
length: 13
D: NA
CDR3: CASSAPTEVGEYF
DNA: TGTGCCAGCAGTGCTCCGACGGAAGTCGGGGAGTACTTC

J: TRBJ2-1
V: TRBV5-1
size: NA
length: 15
D: NA
CDR3: CASSLIGVVVNEQFF
DNA: TGCGCCAGCAGCTTGATCGGGGTTGTGGTCAATGAGCAGTTCTTC

J: TRBJ2-3
V: TRBV7-9
size: NA
length: 16
D: NA
CDR3: CASSLTARGGSDTQYF
DNA: TGTGCCAGCAGCTTAACAGCCAGGGGCGGATCAGATACGCAGTATTTT

J: TRBJ1-5
V: TRBV19
size: NA
length: 14
D: NA
CDR3: CASISSGGSQPQHF
DNA: TGTGCCAGTATTTCCTCCGGGGGTAGTCAGCCCCAGCATTTT

J: TRBJ2-1
V: TRBV19
size: NA
length: 15
D: TRBD2
CDR3: CASSPTSGTSVAQFF
DNA: TGTGCCAGTAGTCCGACCTCCGGGACTAGCGTTGCGCAGTTCTTC

J: TRBJ2-3
V: TRBV7-9
size: NA
length: 14
D: NA
CDR3: CASSIRGAIDTQYF
DNA: TGTGCCAGCAGCATCAGGGGAGCTATAGATACGCAGTATTTT

J: TRBJ2-7
V: TRBV6-5
size: NA
length: 15
D: NA
CDR3: CAAVPGGSRLYEQYF
DNA: TGTGCCGCGGTCCCGGGGGGCTCTCGGCTCTACGAGCAGTACTTC

J: TRBJ2-5
V: TRBV3-1/TRBV3-2
size: NA
length: 15
D: NA
CDR3: CASSQSWGLGETQYF
DNA: TGTGCCAGCAGCCAATCCTGGGGGCTGGGGGAGACCCAGTACTTC

J: TRBJ2-4
V: TRBV5-1
size: NA
length: 18
D: TRBD1
CDR3: CASSLVMGTGGAKNIQYF
DNA: TGCGCCAGCAGCTTGGTGATGGGGACAGGGGGAGCCAAAAACATTCAGTACTTC

J: TRBJ2-7
V: TRBV28
size: NA
length: 19
D: TRBD2
CDR3: CASSSFYGTSGRDPYEQYF
DNA: TGTGCCAGCAGCTCCTTTTACGGGACTAGCGGGAGGGATCCCTACGAGCAGTACTTC

J: TRBJ2-1
V: TRBV5-6
size: NA
length: 13
D: NA
CDR3: CASSKKPGTVLFF
DNA: TGTGCCAGCAGCAAAAAACCGGGGACTGTGCTGTTCTTC